A selection of T cell receptor beta chains follows, all from one sample in a study of blood T cell repertoires in COVID-19. The data were produced by immunoSEQ multiplex PCR, yet TCRdb's version contains in-frame clones alone and is incomplete. The table has approximately 220,000 clones, about 87% seen once. Input material: PBMCs or T cells enriched from blood (not recorded which). All receptors come from a woman under 40 who had recovered from COVID-19. CDR3s include the opening cysteine and the closing phenylalanine or tryptophan. A D gene is named only where the DNA matches it firmly. Size values are once, few and many counts, or a class for expanded clones, and some rows have none.

j_call clone_size v_call d_call cdr3_nt cdr3_aa
TRBJ2-1 . TRBV7-9 . TGTGCCAGCAGCCCCCAGGCGGGGGCGCTATACAATGAGCAGTTCTTC CASSPQAGALYNEQFF
TRBJ1-5 once TRBV6-6 . TGTGCCAGCAGTTACTCAGAGGGAGATCAGCCCCAGCATTTT CASSYSEGDQPQHF
TRBJ1-5 . TRBV19 . TGTGCCAGTACCCCGACAGAGAATAGCAATCAGCCCCAGCATTTT CASTPTENSNQPQHF
TRBJ1-1 . TRBV2 . TGTGCCAGCGGTGTGAGTCGTCCCACTGAAGCTTTCTTT CASGVSRPTEAFF
TRBJ1-2 . TRBV27 . TGTGCCAGCAGTTTTTTACCGGACAGAAGCTATGGCTACACCTTC CASSFLPDRSYGYTF
TRBJ1-1 . TRBV2 . TGTGCCAGCAGTGAAGCGTGGGGGGGGAACACTGAAGCTTTCTTT CASSEAWGGNTEAFF
TRBJ2-5 . TRBV5-1 TRBD2 TGCGCCAGCAGCCCTGGACTAGCGGGGGACCAGCTCTCGACCCAGTACTTC CASSPGLAGDQLSTQYF
TRBJ2-2 . TRBV5-8 . TGTGCCAGCAGAGTATCGGCCACCGGGGTCGGGGAGCTGTTTTTT CASRVSATGVGELFF
TRBJ1-1 . TRBV25-1 TRBD1 TGTGCCAGCAGTGAAATAGGTTACAGGGGATACACTGAAGCTTTCTTT CASSEIGYRGYTEAFF
TRBJ2-5 . TRBV27 TRBD1 TGTGCCAGCAGCATGGACAGGAGGAGGACCCAGTACTTC CASSMDRRRTQYF
TRBJ1-2 few TRBV25-1 TRBD1 TGTGCCAGCACAGGGGGTCGAGGGGGCGACATCTATGGCTACACCTTC CASTGGRGGDIYGYTF
TRBJ1-4 few TRBV7-2 . TGTGCCAGCAGCTTAATGCGGGAAAAACTGTTTTTT CASSLMREKLFF
TRBJ1-4 . TRBV4-3 . TGCGCCAGCAGCCACTATGGACTGGCTGGCAGGGGTCATGAAAAACTGTTTTTT CASSHYGLAGRGHEKLFF
TRBJ1-6 . TRBV6-5 . TGTGCCAGCAGTTACGAGTATTCACCCCTCCACTTT CASSYEYSPLHF
TRBJ1-1 . TRBV7-6 TRBD1 TGTGCCAGCAGCATGGACAGGGCGGGCACTGAAGCTTTCTTT CASSMDRAGTEAFF
TRBJ2-1 . TRBV5-1 . TGCGCCAGCAGCTTGGCCAAGGTAGGCATCTGGGCGAATGAGCAGTTCTTC CASSLAKVGIWANEQFF
TRBJ2-7 few TRBV25-1 . TGTGCCAGCAGTGAATTGGTGAGGGGGTCGAGCTCCTACGAGCAGTACTTC CASSELVRGSSSYEQYF
TRBJ2-3 . TRBV7-6 . TGTGCCAGCAGCTCGTACCAGGGTTCATACACAGATACGCAGTATTTT CASSSYQGSYTDTQYF
TRBJ2-1 few TRBV27 TRBD1 TGTGCCAGCAGTTTTAGGACAGGGTTCTACAATGAGCAGTTCTTC CASSFRTGFYNEQFF
TRBJ2-3 . TRBV19 . TGTGCCAGTAGTCCTTATCCGCAGGGGAGGGCAGATACGCAGTATTTT CASSPYPQGRADTQYF
TRBJ2-1 once TRBV19 TRBD2 TGTGCCAGTAGCCCCTTAGGGACTAGCGCCCAGAATGAGCAGTTCTTC CASSPLGTSAQNEQFF
TRBJ1-1 . TRBV12-3/TRBV12-4 . TGTGCCAGCAGCGATCATACGGGTCAGGCTTTCTTT CASSDHTGQAFF
TRBJ2-2 . TRBV7-7 . TGTGCTAGCAGCTCCCTAGACAGAAGCACCGGGGAGCTGTTTTTT CASSSLDRSTGELFF
TRBJ1-3 . TRBV9 . TGTGCCAGCAGCGTAGGCGGAGGGGAACACTCTGGAAACACCATATATTTT CASSVGGGEHSGNTIYF
TRBJ2-3 . TRBV7-2 TRBD2 TGTGCCAGCAGTTCGAGCGGGGGCACAGATACGCAGTATTTT CASSSSGGTDTQYF
TRBJ2-7 . TRBV3-1/TRBV3-2 TRBD2 TGTGCCAGCAGCCAAGATAGTATGTGGGCAGAACTAGCGGGGGGTGACGAGCAGTACTTC CASSQDSMWAELAGGDEQYF
TRBJ2-7 . TRBV27 . TGTGCCAGCGGCAGGGACTTCTACGAGCAGTACTTC CASGRDFYEQYF
TRBJ1-2 . TRBV7-2 TRBD1 TGTGCCAGCAGCTTAGGGGGACAGAACTATGGCTACACCTTC CASSLGGQNYGYTF
TRBJ1-6 . TRBV3-1/TRBV3-2 TRBD1 TGTGCCAGCAGACACAGGGGAGACTCCTATAATTCACCCCTCCACTTT CASRHRGDSYNSPLHF
TRBJ1-6 . TRBV9 TRBD1 TGTGCCAGCAGCCCTTTACGTTCACAGGGGAGGAATTCACCCCTCCACTTT CASSPLRSQGRNSPLHF
TRBJ1-2 few TRBV11-2 . TGTGCCAGCAGCTTAGGGACAGATTATGGCTACACCTTC CASSLGTDYGYTF